Given below is one TCR beta chain in context. Its target is not known. PCR involved 60 Vbeta and 13 Jbeta primers. Original processing methods: A later analysis tallied some 80 million unique TCR beta chains, around 9.9 million of them shared. The repertoire was sequenced with immunoSEQ multiplex PCR; TCRdb's copy has only in-frame clones and lacks some. V and J calls and clone size are those listed in that table; D and trimming were worked out from the DNA. The sample has under 150,000 clones; roughly 80% are singletons. Germline V gene data show CDR1 as MNHNS and CDR2 as SASEGT. CDR3 size: 14 residues. Trimming removed 10 bases from V and 7 bases from J; junction bases left unmatched: 10. This sample is part of a study of cytomegalovirus exposure and HLA in healthy donors. Findings and limits, study-wide: A later analysis revealed that TCR association rates differed between HLA loci, peaking at DRB1 and bottoming out at HLA-C.

The chain is built from TRBV6-1 and TRBJ1-2, with 12 bases fitting TRBD1. The clonotype comes from a woman aged 35 to 49 in good health and CMV-seropositive. The sequenced sample was PBMCs. The CDR3 spells CAIRPGQGARGYTF. CDR3 DNA: TGTGCCATCAGACCGGGACAGGGGGCCCGTGGCTACACCTTC.